These 24 T cell receptor beta chains came from one sample sequenced in a study of blood T cell repertoires in COVID-19. TCRdb keeps only in-frame clones here, not all; method: immunoSEQ multiplex PCR. The sample records about 130,000 clones, less than 90% being singletons. The specimen sequenced was peripheral blood. These receptors all come from an elderly man with active or convalescent COVID-19.

The chain joins TRBV28 to TRBJ2-5; a weak D match, TRBD2 (5 bases). CDR1 and CDR2 (germline): MDHEN, SYDVKM. The V and J ends lost 6 bases and 2 bases respectively, with 16 bases between them. The CDR3 spans 15 residues. Here the CDR3 reads CASSLAGPGQETQYF. The CDR3 DNA follows: TGTGCCAGCAGCCTGGCGGGCCCTGGGCAAGAGACCCAGTACTTC.

The chain links TRBV5-1 to TRBJ2-7; D is perhaps TRBD1 (6 bases). Germline CDR1 reads SGHRS; CDR2 reads YFSETQ. The CDR3 is 16 amino acids. With 2 bases removed from V and 2 bases from J, the gap between germline ends came to 17 bases. In DNA form, the CDR3 reads TGCGCCAGCAGCTTATTTCCGGGACAAGGCCCCTACGAGCAGTACTTC. Its protein is CASSLFPGQGPYEQYF.

The V gene is TRBV19, the J gene TRBJ1-4; D unclear. The germline V gene has CDR1 LNHDA and CDR2 SQIVND (reference sequence). The V end lost 6 bases, the J end lost 2 bases, and 10 bases lay between the germline ends. CDR3 length equals 14 residues. CDR3 in DNA: TGTGCCAGTAGACGACCCGGGACTAATGAAAAACTGTTTTTT. Its protein product is CASRRPGTNEKLFF. Full variable domain (rest looked up from reference TRBV19 and TRBJ1-4): DGGITQSPKYLFRKEGQNVTLSCEQNLNHDAMYWYRQDPGQGLRLIYYSQIVNDFQKGDIAEGYSVSREKKESFPLTVTSAQKNPTAFYLCASRRPGTNEKLFFGSGTQLSVL.

This rearrangement joins TRBV11-1 to TRBJ1-4; D ambiguous. The germline CDR1 and CDR2 sequences are SGHAT and FQDESV (reference sequence). V lost 1 base to trimming and J lost 5 bases, with 5 bases between them. The CDR3 length is 13 residues. The CDR3 region has the DNA TGTGCCAGCAGCTTAGACAGAAATGAAAAACTGTTTTTT. It is translated as CASSLDRNEKLFF.

The chain is built from TRBV6-5 and TRBJ1-5; TRBD1 is a possible D gene (6 bases). This CDR3 comprises 15 residues. Trimming pared 7 bases from V and 6 bases from J, leaving 19 bases between. CDR1 MNHEY and CDR2 SVGAGI come from the germline V gene. The CDR3 DNA follows: TGTGCCAGCACGGGAGGCCAGGGGTGGAGTCAGCCCCAGCATTTT. As protein: CASTGGQGWSQPQHF.

This chain joins TRBV7-3 and TRBJ2-7, with D perhaps matching TRBD2 (5 bases). This CDR3 comprises 13 residues. Germline loops: CDR1 SGHTA, CDR2 FQGTGA. Trimming stripped 5 bases from V and 4 bases from J, with 12 bases between. CDR3 DNA: TGTGCCAGCAGCCCCACTAGTTCGTACGAGCAGTACTTC. Protein product: CASSPTSSYEQYF.

The gene calls are TRBV5-1 and TRBJ2-4, with 8 bases fitting TRBD1. The germline V gene has CDR1 SGHRS and CDR2 YFSETQ. The CDR3 runs 16 residues. The V segment lost 3 bases and the J segment 3 bases; nucleotides outside the gene matches: 8. CDR3 sequence: CASSYTGQGGKNIQYF. The CDR3 coding sequence is TGCGCCAGCAGCTACACAGGACAGGGTGGCAAAAACATTCAGTACTTC.

The rearrangement uses TRBV6-4 and TRBJ2-3, with TRBD2 matching over 9 bases. Germline CDR1 reads MRHNA; CDR2 reads SNTAGT. V lost 4 bases and J lost 0; bases outside the gene matches: 2. This CDR3 spans 15 amino acids. The DNA of the CDR3 is TGTGCCAGCAGTGGTAGCGGGGGAAGCACAGATACGCAGTATTTT. Its translation: CASSGSGGSTDTQYF.

A single count supports this clone. V is TRBV28 and J is TRBJ2-1; 9 bases fit TRBD1. The germline gives CDR1 MDHEN, CDR2 SYDVKM. This CDR3 is built from 16 residues. The V segment lost 3 bases and the J segment 4 bases; nucleotides outside the gene matches: 7. CDR3: CASSLSGQGFYNEQFF. The CDR3 nucleotides read TGTGCCAGCAGTTTGTCAGGACAGGGGTTTTACAATGAGCAGTTCTTC.

The gene calls are TRBV5-1 and TRBJ2-7, with 12 bases lining up with TRBD2. The CDR3 loop spans 15 amino acids. The ends lost 4 bases at V and 3 bases at J; junction bases unmatched: 5. Per germline, CDR1 SGHRS and CDR2 YFSETQ. The CDR3 bases are TGCGCCAGCAGCGAGACTAGCGGGAGTTACTACGAGCAGTACTTC. It translates to CASSETSGSYYEQYF.

This clone was observed a handful of times. The genes are TRBV19 and TRBJ1-2; D gene uncertain. The CDR3 covers 14 residues. Germline CDR1 reads LNHDA; CDR2 reads SQIVND (reference sequence). The germline V and J ends were trimmed by 4 bases and 6 bases, with 15 bases remaining between them. CDR3 DNA: TGTGCCAGTAGTAGAGAGATCTTTTTAGATGGCTACACCTTC. Protein: CASSREIFLDGYTF.

The J gene is TRBJ2-7, the V gene TRBV6-2 or TRBV6-3, with D possibly being TRBD2 (6 bases). CDR1 and CDR2 (germline): MNHEY, SVGEGT. V lost 4 bases and J lost 3, with 13 bases in between. The CDR3 spans 14 residues. The CDR3 bases are TGTGCCAGCAGTTTTCGGCGGGGAATCTACGAGCAGTACTTC. It is translated as CASSFRRGIYEQYF.

This chain links TRBV9 with TRBJ2-3, with 14 bases fitting TRBD2. CDR3 length equals 17 residues. Trimming took 4 bases from V and 1 from J; bases not matched to a gene: 5. Looked up from germline, CDR1 is SGDLS and CDR2 is YYNGEE. The CDR3 bases are TGTGCCAGCAGCCCCCCGGGACTAGCGGGGGGCACAGATACGCAGTATTTT. This encodes CASSPPGLAGGTDTQYF.

The sample holds many counts of this clone. The rearrangement uses TRBV29-1 and TRBJ1-1; 9 bases align to TRBD1. V lost 6 bases, J lost 5 bases, and 10 bases stayed unmatched. The CDR3 runs to 14 residues. Germline V gives CDR1 SQVTM, CDR2 ANQGSEA. This CDR3 is CSVGHRTGETEAFF. In nucleotides, the CDR3 is TGCAGCGTGGGACACCGGACAGGGGAGACTGAAGCTTTCTTT.

This clone was picked up one time. The chain has TRBV30 and TRBJ1-1; no clear D. The V end was cut by 3 bases, the J end by 1 base, with 9 bases between. From germline, CDR1 is GTSNPN and CDR2 SVGIG (reference sequence). The CDR3 has 13 residues. CDR3 coding DNA: TGTGCCTGGAGCGACAACCCGAACACTGAAGCTTTCTTT. Residues: CAWSDNPNTEAFF.

CDR3 in amino acids: CSLGGFDTDTQYF. The CDR3 DNA sequence: TGCAGCTTGGGGGGGTTCGATACAGATACGCAGTATTTT. The rearrangement links TRBV29-1 to TRBJ2-3; 7 bases are shared with TRBD2. Trimming removed 8 bases from V and 3 bases from J; junction bases left unmatched: 8. From germline, CDR1 is SQVTM and CDR2 ANQGSEA. The CDR3 is made up of 13 amino acids.

The chain has TRBV29-1 and TRBJ2-5; 11 bases are a match to TRBD1. The CDR3 covers 14 residues. Germline V gives CDR1 SQVTM, CDR2 ANQGSEA. V was clipped by 5 bases and J by 1 base; unmatched bases: 3. The CDR3 protein is CSVRDRGAQETQYF. The CDR3 DNA reads as TGCAGCGTTCGGGACAGGGGGGCCCAAGAGACCCAGTACTTC.

The J gene is TRBJ2-6, the V gene TRBV7-2; a possible D gene is TRBD1 (5 bases). The CDR3 runs 17 residues. The germline V and J ends were trimmed by 1 base and 1 base, with 11 bases remaining between them. CDR1 is SGHTA, CDR2 FQGNSA, per germline. The CDR3 loop reads CASSLVGARSGANVLTF. The CDR3 region has the DNA TGTGCCAGCAGCTTAGTAGGGGCGAGATCTGGGGCCAACGTCCTGACTTTC.

The chain carries TRBV28 and TRBJ1-6; TRBD1 matches 8 bases. The CDR3 contains 17 residues. Germline V gene sequence: CDR1 MDHEN, CDR2 SYDVKM. The V and J ends lost 2 bases and 9 bases, in that order; junction bases with no gene match: 12. Written as DNA, the CDR3 is TGTGCCAGCAGTTTAAACAGGGGGACCGAGGGGGCTTCACCCCTCCACTTT. The encoded protein is CASSLNRGTEGASPLHF. The variable domain in full, completed from reference TRBV28 and TRBJ1-6, reads DVKVTQSSRYLVKRTGEKVFLECVQDMDHENMFWYRQDPGLGLRLIYFSYDVKMKEKGDIPEGYSVSREKKERFSLILESASTNQTSMYLCASSLNRGTEGASPLHFGNGTRLTVT.

The rearrangement uses TRBV12-3 or TRBV12-4 and TRBJ1-5; D is unresolved. This CDR3 has 13 residues. V gave up 5 bases and J gave up 4 bases, with 9 bases separating them. CDR3 nucleotide sequence: TGTGCCAGCAGTCGAGGCGTAAATCAGCCCCAGCATTTT. Translation gives CASSRGVNQPQHF.

The rearrangement joins TRBV5-1 to TRBJ1-1, with TRBD1 matching 7 bases. The germline V gene encodes CDR1 SGHRS and CDR2 YFSETQ. The CDR3 has 14 residues. J gave up 0 bases and V 6 bases, and 5 bases lay outside the gene matches. The DNA for the CDR3 is TGCGCCAGCACGTCCGGGACAGTGAACACTGAAGCTTTCTTT. Translation: CASTSGTVNTEAFF.

V usage is TRBV10-1 and J usage is TRBJ2-7, with D tentatively TRBD2 (6 bases). Germline V CDR1 and CDR2: WNHNN, SYGVQD (reference sequence). Trimming took 11 bases from V and 7 from J, leaving 21 bases between them. The CDR3 has 13 amino acids. Here the CDR3 reads CAARLVSRVEQYF. The CDR3 DNA is TGCGCCGCTCGACTAGTCTCGAGGGTGGAGCAGTACTTC.

The count of this clone is one. The gene calls are TRBV6-7 and TRBJ2-5; tentatively, D is TRBD2 (6 bases). TRBV6-7 has ORF status, its function being uncertain. The ends were cut back, 10 bases at V and 2 bases at J, with 32 bases in the middle. This CDR3 is built from 19 residues. The CDR3 coding sequence is TGTGCCATCCACCCCCGTGGCGGCGGGGAGACGCGACTACAAGAGACCCAGTACTTC. This gives the protein CAIHPRGGGETRLQETQYF.

This clone was picked up one time. The genes are TRBV28 and TRBJ1-3; D not resolved. Germline CDR1 and CDR2: MDHEN and SYDVKM. With 5 bases removed from V and 4 bases from J, the gap between germline ends came to 27 bases. The CDR3 is made up of 19 amino acids. The CDR3 region has the DNA TGTGCCAGCAGTGAGACACAAGGTTTTCCGCCCTCAGTGGGAAACACCATATATTTT. This translates into CASSETQGFPPSVGNTIYF.